One and the same sample provided the 15 T cell receptor beta chains below, sequenced in a study of cytomegalovirus exposure and HLA in healthy donors (dated by TCRdb to about 2017). The library was made by the immunoSEQ multiplex PCR assay. The multiplex PCR relied on a mix of 60 forward primers for TCR Vbeta segments and 13 reverse primers for TCR Jbeta segments. TCRdb re-hosts the immuneACCESS table, in-frame sequences only. Its copies lack some clones; in the studies checked, an unresolved V gene accounts for under half of them, and the cause for the rest is not known. The sample has around 150,000 clones on record, 80% of them singletons. Roughly 10% of the sample comes from the top ten. The sequenced sample consisted of PBMCs. The receptors shown here come from a man younger than 35 in good health and CMV-seropositive.

Details on this clone: The germline gene is not matched at one end of the junction; a read error may be the cause. This sequence joins TRBV2 and TRBJ2-7; possibly TRBD2 for D (5 bases). Per the germline V gene, CDR1 is SNHLY and CDR2 is FYNNEI. The CDR3 covers 13 residues. The CDR3 region has the DNA TGTGCCAACAGTGAACGGGTGCGAGGGGAGCAGTACTTC. It specifies CANSERVRGEQYF. The full variable domain, its missing parts supplied by reference TRBV2 and TRBJ2-7, is EPEVTQTPSHQVTQMGQEVILRCVPISNHLYFYWYRQILGQKVEFLVSFYNNEISEKSEIFDDQFSVERPDGSNFTLKIRSTKLEDSAMYFCANSERVRGEQYFGPGTRLTVT.

This clone occurred once. The rearrangement uses TRBV5-8 and TRBJ2-7; D call uncertain. V lost 2 bases to trimming and J lost 3 bases, with 9 bases between them. From germline, CDR1 is SGHTS and CDR2 YDEGEE. The CDR3 extends over 13 amino acids. The CDR3: CASSFSSLYEQYF. The DNA for the CDR3 is TGTGCCAGCAGCTTCTCCAGTCTCTACGAGCAGTACTTC.

In DNA form, the CDR3 reads TGTGCCAGCAGCCAAGGCAGGGCTTATAGCAATCAGCCCCAGCATTTT. It encodes CASSQGRAYSNQPQHF. The chain combines TRBV7-8 with TRBJ1-5; maybe TRBD1 (5 bases). From germline, CDR1 is SGHVS and CDR2 FQNEAQ. The CDR3 spans 16 residues. The V end lost 5 bases, the J end lost 0 bases, and 14 bases lay between the germline ends.

This chain connects TRBV9 to TRBJ2-1, with 11 bases aligning to TRBD2. J gave up 2 bases and V 3 bases, and 4 bases lay outside the gene matches. This CDR3 has 16 amino acids. From germline, CDR1 is SGDLS and CDR2 YYNGEE. CDR3 sequence (DNA): TGTGCCAGCAGCGCATCTAGCGGGGGGACCTACAATGAGCAGTTCTTC. This encodes CASSASSGGTYNEQFF.

The J gene is TRBJ2-5, the V gene TRBV4-1, with TRBD1 identical over 7 bases. Losses at the gene ends were 0 bases for V and 4 bases for J; bases not matched to a gene: 2. This CDR3 is built from 14 residues. Germline values: CDR1 MGHRA, CDR2 YSYEKL. CDR3 protein: CASSQEAGGETQYF. Written as DNA, the CDR3 is TGCGCCAGCAGCCAAGAGGCAGGGGGAGAGACCCAGTACTTC.

This chain connects TRBV5-1 to TRBJ2-6, with D possibly being TRBD2 (5 bases). This CDR3 has 14 residues. Germline CDR1 reads SGHRS; CDR2 reads YFSETQ. Trimming took 7 bases from V and 1 from J, leaving 9 bases between them. Written as DNA, the CDR3 is TGCGCCAGCGACCGGGATTCTGGGGCCAACGTCCTGACTTTC. Translating gives CASDRDSGANVLTF.

The genes are TRBV5-6 and TRBJ1-1; D gene unclear. The V and J ends lost 1 base and 1 base respectively, with 5 bases between them. CDR1 is SGHDT and CDR2 is YYEEEE in the germline V gene. This CDR3 region has 13 residues. The CDR3 DNA reads TGTGCCAGCAGCTTGATAAAGAACACTGAAGCTTTCTTT. Translating it yields CASSLIKNTEAFF.

The chain combines TRBV25-1 with TRBJ2-5; 8 bases match TRBD1. V gave up 3 bases and J gave up 3 bases; unmatched junction bases: 6. This CDR3 spans 15 amino acids. CDR1 MGHDK and CDR2 SYGVNS come from the germline V gene. CDR3 DNA: TGTGCCAGCAGTGACCCTGGGACAGGAAAAGAGACCCAGTACTTC. It translates to CASSDPGTGKETQYF.

The chain uses TRBV29-1 and TRBJ2-5; a possible D gene is TRBD2 (5 bases). Trimming shortened V by 7 bases and J by 2 bases, and 8 bases separated the two germline ends. The germline gives CDR1 SQVTM, CDR2 ANQGSEA. The CDR3 has 11 residues. CDR3 protein: CSAREQETQYF. The CDR3 nucleotides are TGCAGCGCCCGGGAACAAGAGACCCAGTACTTC.

The chain joins TRBV19 to TRBJ1-5; D call uncertain. CDR3 length equals 15 residues. Trimming stripped 2 bases from V and 2 bases from J, with 10 bases between. The germline V gene encodes CDR1 LNHDA and CDR2 SQIVND (reference sequence). The CDR3 protein is CASSILREGNQPQHF. The CDR3 DNA sequence: TGTGCCAGTAGTATACTCCGAGAGGGCAATCAGCCCCAGCATTTT.

This chain joins TRBV19 and TRBJ1-2; a weak D match, TRBD1 (5 bases). Trimming took 7 bases from V and 2 from J, leaving 17 bases between them. Germline CDR1 LNHDA, CDR2 SQIVND (reference sequence). CDR3 length equals 15 residues. CDR3 region: CASKGQADQNYGYTF. CDR3 DNA sequence: TGTGCCAGTAAGGGGCAAGCAGACCAGAACTATGGCTACACCTTC.

The J gene is TRBJ1-5, the V gene TRBV15, with TRBD1 identical over 8 bases. CDR3 length: 15 residues. CDR1 is LNHNV and CDR2 is YYDKDF in the germline V gene (reference sequence). The V gene end was trimmed by 3 bases and the J gene end by 6 bases; junction bases not matched to a gene: 7. The CDR3 spells CATSSETGVGQPQHF. CDR3 DNA sequence: TGTGCCACCAGCAGCGAGACAGGGGTTGGTCAGCCCCAGCATTTT.

This clone has more than one count but fewer than ten. V is TRBV10-1 and J is TRBJ1-1; D is ambiguous. Trimming pared 5 bases from V and 3 bases from J, leaving 13 bases between. Germline CDR1 reads WNHNN; CDR2 reads SYGVQD (reference sequence). The CDR3 consists of 14 residues. CDR3 nucleotide sequence: TGCGCCAGCAGTCTCCGAATCGGGGACACTGAAGCTTTCTTT. It codes for CASSLRIGDTEAFF.

V is TRBV21-1 and J is TRBJ2-3; TRBD2 is the table's D call, not checked against the DNA. TRBV21-1 is a listed pseudogene. This CDR3 has 16 amino acids. CDR3: CASSQGGAEPTDTQYF. DNA for the CDR3: TGTGCCAGCAGCCAGGGCGGGGCGGAACCCACAGATACGCAGTATTTT.

This clone occurred once. This sequence joins TRBV29-1 and TRBJ2-7; no firm D call. V lost 0 bases, J lost 8 bases, and 14 bases lay in between. CDR3 size: 13 residues. CDR1 and CDR2 (germline): SQVTM, ANQGSEA. CDR3 protein: CSVEDQVPSQQYF. As DNA, the CDR3 is TGCAGCGTTGAAGATCAGGTCCCTTCCCAGCAGTACTTC.